This TCR beta chain stems from a study of T cell repertoires in cytomegalovirus infection. Study-wide background: An indication of both CMV infection and matching HLA type came from public TCR beta signatures. Study-wide points: Adding up the frequency of public TCR beta families identified people who carried CMV plus the relevant HLA. Dominating the ex vivo response were TCR beta clonotypes that were CMV-specific and HLA-C-restricted.

The germline CDR1 and CDR2 sequences are SGHVS and FNYEAQ. The V end was cut by 3 bases, the J end by 4 bases, with 9 bases between. This CDR3 has 14 amino acids. Concerning this clonotype: What it binds is not known.

TCRdb reanalysed the reads using MiXCR and keeps one entry per CDR3 protein. Of about 220,000 distinct CDR3 sequences listed, about 38% are singletons. The chain has TRBV7-6 and TRBJ2-2; D remains ambiguous. The source is a human donor in good health (CMV status not recorded). Some clones in this sample may be carry-over from other donors' samples. The input for sequencing was CD8+ T cells from cultured PBMCs, taken from culture after CMV antigen stimulation. The CDR3 here is CASSFKGITGELFF. DNA of the CDR3: TGTGCCAGCAGCTTTAAGGGAATCACCGGGGAGCTGTTTTTT.